This T cell receptor (beta chain) came from a study of lymphopenia after photon versus proton radiotherapy. Germline V gene sequence: CDR1 SQVTM, CDR2 ANQGSEA. V dropped 6 bases and J dropped 3 bases, with 12 bases sitting between them. CDR3 size: 13 residues. The repertoire was sequenced with immunoSEQ multiplex PCR; TCRdb's copy has only in-frame clones and lacks some. This sample has some 41,000 clones, with 86% found just once. Regarding the study as a whole: Relative stability marked proton patients; photon patients lost diversity and naive cells.

Details on this clone: Its specificity is not known.

This sample comprised peripheral blood, obtained from a patient treated with proton-based radiotherapy. The chain is built from TRBV29-1 and TRBJ1-3; D ambiguous. The TCR sequence derives from a woman aged 65 to 85 with pancreatic cancer. Some clones in this sample may be carry-over from other donors' samples. CDR3 nucleotides: TGCAGCGTAGTCGAGGGTTTTGGAAACACCATATATTTT. It specifies CSVVEGFGNTIYF.